The present entry profiles one T cell receptor beta chain with its context. This record comes from a study of regulatory T cells in long-lasting Graves disease. Time point indicated: newly diagnosed GD, antithyroid drugs for less than 3 months. Extracted RNA from PBMCs served as the source of the TCR library. V dropped 7 bases and J dropped 9; count of bases not matched to a gene: 9. Germline V lookup: CDR1 SQVTM, CDR2 ANQGSEA. The CDR3 sequence is 13 residues long. Construction of TCR beta libraries relied on iRepertoire HTBI primers and on Arm-PCR targeting CDR3 regions. Per the original data handling: Looking across samples, the authors found some 67 TRBV and 14 to 15 TRBJ segments. Each CDR3 protein is one row after TCRdb ran MiXCR on the multiplex PCR reads. TCRdb's processing, not the authors', yielded these V and J calls. This sample has some 340,000 distinct CDR3 sequences, with approximately 10% found just once.

These data are also associated with another study on T cells in Graves' hyperthyroidism and ophthalmopathy. According to that study: Clinical symptoms, serum thyroxine, TRAb, thyroid ultrasound and orbital computed tomography informed diagnoses. Researchers ran a first-round RT-PCR on the TCR CDR3 using the HTBI primer set. From stable hyperthyroidism, ophthalmopathy was set apart by a 13 V-J model.

The sequence was collected from a woman between 18 and 29 years old with Graves disease. The rearrangement uses TRBV29-1 and TRBJ1-6; 7 nucleotides match TRBD1. This material consisted of peripheral blood mononuclear cells (PBMCs), taken at new diagnosis, from a patient treated with antithyroid drugs. The CDR3 region is CSAASAGGSPLHF. As DNA, the CDR3 is TGCAGCGCCGCATCGGCAGGGGGTTCACCCCTCCACTTT.